This T cell receptor (beta chain) was recovered during a study of T cell changes during pregnancy in multiple sclerosis. Produced via immunoSEQ multiplex PCR; TCRdb's table is partial and in-frame only. Here the sample spans tens of thousands of clones, roughly 92% being singletons. The germline V gene encodes CDR1 SNHLY and CDR2 FYNNEI. This CDR3 comprises 13 residues. V was clipped by 7 bases and J by 2 bases, with 11 bases between them. The chain couples TRBV2 to TRBJ1-2; tentative D call: TRBD1 (6 bases). The sequences come from CD4+ T cells from peripheral blood mononuclear cells, collected in the third trimester of pregnancy. This TCR derives from a female donor with multiple sclerosis, enrolled in a pregnancy study. The CDR3 protein is CASIRGANYGYTF. The DNA of the CDR3 is TGTGCCAGCATCCGGGGGGCGAACTATGGCTACACCTTC.